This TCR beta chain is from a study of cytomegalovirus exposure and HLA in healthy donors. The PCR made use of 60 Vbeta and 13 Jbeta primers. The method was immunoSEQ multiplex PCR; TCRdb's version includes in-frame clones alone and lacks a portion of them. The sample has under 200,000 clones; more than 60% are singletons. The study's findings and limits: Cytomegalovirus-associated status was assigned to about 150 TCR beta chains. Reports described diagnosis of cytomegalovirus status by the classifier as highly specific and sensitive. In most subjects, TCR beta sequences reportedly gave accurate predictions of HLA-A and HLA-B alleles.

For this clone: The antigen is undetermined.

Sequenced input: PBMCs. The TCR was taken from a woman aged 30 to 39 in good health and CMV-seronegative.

In DNA form, the CDR3 reads TGCGCCAGCAGCTTAAGGTTGTCAGGGGGCGCCGGTAATTCACCCCTCCACTTT. Protein product: CASSLRLSGGAGNSPLHF. This chain uses TRBV5-1 with TRBJ1-6; 8 bases match TRBD1. Looked up from germline, CDR1 is SGHRS and CDR2 is YFSETQ. V lost 2 bases to trimming and J lost 6 bases; unmatched junction nucleotides: 13. The CDR3 covers 18 residues.